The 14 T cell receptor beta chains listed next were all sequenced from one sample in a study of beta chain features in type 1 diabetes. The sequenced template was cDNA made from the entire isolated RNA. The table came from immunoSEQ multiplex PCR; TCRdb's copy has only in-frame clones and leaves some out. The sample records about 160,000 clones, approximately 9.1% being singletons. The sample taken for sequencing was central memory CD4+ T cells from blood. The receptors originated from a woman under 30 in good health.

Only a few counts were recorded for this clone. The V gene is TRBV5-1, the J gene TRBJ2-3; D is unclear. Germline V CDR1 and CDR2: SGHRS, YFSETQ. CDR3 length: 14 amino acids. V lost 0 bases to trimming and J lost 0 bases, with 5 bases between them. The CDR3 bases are TGCGCCAGCAGCTTGGAGACTAGCACAGATACGCAGTATTTT. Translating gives CASSLETSTDTQYF.

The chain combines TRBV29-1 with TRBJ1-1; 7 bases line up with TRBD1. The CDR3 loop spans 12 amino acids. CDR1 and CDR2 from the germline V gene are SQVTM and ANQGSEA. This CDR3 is CTGGDRNTEAFF. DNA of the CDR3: TGCACGGGGGGGGACAGGAACACTGAAGCTTTCTTT.

In DNA form, the CDR3 reads TGCGCCAGCAGCTTGGCTAGCGGGAGGTACGAGCAGTTCTTC. This sequence encodes CASSLASGRYEQFF. This rearrangement joins TRBV5-1 to TRBJ2-1; 11 bases match TRBD2. The J segment lost 10 bases and the V segment lost 0 bases, leaving 3 bases of the junction unmatched. CDR3 length: 14 residues. The germline CDR1 and CDR2 sequences are SGHRS and YFSETQ. Based on the CDR3 plus reference TRBV5-1 and TRBJ2-1, the full variable domain is KAGVTQTPRYLIKTRGQQVTLSCSPISGHRSVSWYQQTPGQGLQFLFEYFSETQRNKGNFPGRFSGRQFSNSRSEMNVSTLELGDSALYLCASSLASGRYEQFFGPGTRLTVL.

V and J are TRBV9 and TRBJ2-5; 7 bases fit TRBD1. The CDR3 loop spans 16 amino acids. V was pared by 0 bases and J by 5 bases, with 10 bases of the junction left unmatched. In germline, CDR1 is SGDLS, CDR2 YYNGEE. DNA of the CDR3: TGTGCCAGCAGCGTAGACGAAGCGACAGGGTGGGAGACCCAGTACTTC. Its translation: CASSVDEATGWETQYF.

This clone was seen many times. The CDR3 region has the DNA TGTGCCAGCAGTTTGGGCCCGGCGTATGAGCAGTTCTTC. Translated: CASSLGPAYEQFF. This chain uses TRBV27 with TRBJ2-1; no firm D call. Per germline, CDR1 MNHEY and CDR2 SMNVEV (reference sequence). The CDR3 is 13 amino acids. Trimming removed 3 bases at V and 8 bases at J, with 11 bases between.

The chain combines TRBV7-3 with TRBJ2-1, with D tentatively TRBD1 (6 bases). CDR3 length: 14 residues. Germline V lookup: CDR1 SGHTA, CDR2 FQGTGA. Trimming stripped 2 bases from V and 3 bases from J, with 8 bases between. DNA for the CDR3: TGTGCCAGCAGCTTAGACAGGAACTACAATGAGCAGTTCTTC. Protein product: CASSLDRNYNEQFF.

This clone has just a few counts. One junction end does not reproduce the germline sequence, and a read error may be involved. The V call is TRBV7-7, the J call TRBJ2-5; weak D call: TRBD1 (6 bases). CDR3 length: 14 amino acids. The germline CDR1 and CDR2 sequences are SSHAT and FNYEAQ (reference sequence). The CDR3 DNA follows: TGTGCTAGCAGCTTACAGGGTCTACAAGAGACCCAGTACTTC. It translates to CASSLQGLQETQYF.

The CDR3 nucleotides read TGTGCCAGCAACACCGGGACAGGGTCCTACGAGCAGTACTTC. Translation: CASNTGTGSYEQYF. The V call is TRBV28, the J call TRBJ2-7; TRBD1 agrees at 9 bases. There are 14 residues in the CDR3. V shed 7 bases and J 1 base; nucleotides not matched to a gene: 5. CDR1 MDHEN and CDR2 SYDVKM come from the germline V gene. Variable domain in full (rest from reference TRBV28 and TRBJ2-7): DVKVTQSSRYLVKRTGEKVFLECVQDMDHENMFWYRQDPGLGLRLIYFSYDVKMKEKGDIPEGYSVSREKKERFSLILESASTNQTSMYLCASNTGTGSYEQYFGPGTRLTVT.

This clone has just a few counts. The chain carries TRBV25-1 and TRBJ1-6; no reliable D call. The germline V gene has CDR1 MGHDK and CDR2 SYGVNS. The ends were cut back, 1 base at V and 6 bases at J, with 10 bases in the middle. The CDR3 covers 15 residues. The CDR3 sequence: CASSESRKSNSPLHF. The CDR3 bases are TGTGCCAGCAGTGAATCCAGAAAATCTAATTCACCCCTCCACTTT. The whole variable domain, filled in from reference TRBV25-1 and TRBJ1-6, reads EADIYQTPRYLVIGTGKKITLECSQTMGHDKMYWYQQDPGMELHLIHYSYGVNSTEKGDLSSESTVSRIRTEHFPLTLESARPSHTSQYLCASSESRKSNSPLHFGNGTRLTVT.

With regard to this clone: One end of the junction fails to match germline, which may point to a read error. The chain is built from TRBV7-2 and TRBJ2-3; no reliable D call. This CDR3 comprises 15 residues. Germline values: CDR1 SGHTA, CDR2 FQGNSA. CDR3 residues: CASSQGDRSTDTQYF. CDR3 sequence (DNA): TGCGCCAGCAGCCAAGGAGATAGGAGCACAGATACGCAGTATTTT.

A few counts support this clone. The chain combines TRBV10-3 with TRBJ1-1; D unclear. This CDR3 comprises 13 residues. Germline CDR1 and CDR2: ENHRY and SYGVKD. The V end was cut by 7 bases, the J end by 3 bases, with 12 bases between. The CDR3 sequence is CAIKVQEDTEAFF. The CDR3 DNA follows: TGTGCCATCAAGGTTCAGGAGGACACTGAAGCTTTCTTT.

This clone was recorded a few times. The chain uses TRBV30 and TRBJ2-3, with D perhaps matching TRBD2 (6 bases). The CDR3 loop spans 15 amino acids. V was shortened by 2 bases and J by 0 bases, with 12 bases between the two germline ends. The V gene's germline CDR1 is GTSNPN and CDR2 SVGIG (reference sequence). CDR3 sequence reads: CAWSYLGGSTDTQYF. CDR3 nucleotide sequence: TGTGCCTGGAGTTACCTCGGGGGTAGCACAGATACGCAGTATTTT.

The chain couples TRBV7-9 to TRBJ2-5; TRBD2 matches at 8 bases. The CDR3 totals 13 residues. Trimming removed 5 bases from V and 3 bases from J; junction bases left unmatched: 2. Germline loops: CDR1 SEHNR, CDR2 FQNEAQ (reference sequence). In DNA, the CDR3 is TGTGCCAGCAGCACTAGCGGTGAAGAGACCCAGTACTTC. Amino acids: CASSTSGEETQYF.

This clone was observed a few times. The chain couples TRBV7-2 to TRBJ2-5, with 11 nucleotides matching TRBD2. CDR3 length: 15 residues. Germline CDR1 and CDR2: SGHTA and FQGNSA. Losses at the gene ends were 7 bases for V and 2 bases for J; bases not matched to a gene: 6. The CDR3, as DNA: TGTGCCAGCACCATGAGACTAGCGGGACAAGAGACCCAGTACTTC. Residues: CASTMRLAGQETQYF.